Listed below are T cell receptor beta chains from one sample, sequenced in a study of identical twins' blood T cells. MiXCR, applied by TCRdb to the 5' RACE reads, yields one record per CDR3 protein. The sample comprises 350,000 to 400,000 distinct CDR3 sequences, 28% of which are singletons, and about 6% rests with the top ten. Sequencing used PBMCs. The source of these receptors is a woman aged 18 to 55 in good health. Both conserved end residues are part of each CDR3. The order of the fields is J gene, clone size, V gene, D gene, CDR3 DNA, CDR3 protein. A D gene is named only where the DNA matches it firmly. Expanded clones get a size class; other rows say once, few or many, or leave the size out.

TRBJ2-2	many	TRBV12-3/TRBV12-4	NA	TGTGCCAGCAGTAGGGGGACCGGGGAGCTGTTTTTT	CASSRGTGELFF
TRBJ1-5	NA	TRBV28	TRBD1	TGTGCCAGCAGTTGGGACAGGGAAAATCAGACCCAGCATTTT	CASSWDRENQTQHF
TRBJ1-1	NA	TRBV7-9	NA	TGTGCCAGCAGCTTACAGGGGTCGGTAACTGAAGCTTTCTTT	CASSLQGSVTEAFF
TRBJ2-2	once	TRBV28	NA	TGTGCCAGCAGTTTATTGATCGGGAGGAACACCGGGGAGCTGTTTTTT	CASSLLIGRNTGELFF
TRBJ1-2	few	TRBV20-1	NA	TGCAGTGCTAAATATGCGGGACATATCGCTGGCTACACCTTC	CSAKYAGHIAGYTF
TRBJ2-5	few	TRBV5-1	NA	TGCGCCAGCAGCTGGGGGAGTGCCCAAGAGACCCAGTACTTC	CASSWGSAQETQYF
TRBJ2-7	NA	TRBV6-6	TRBD1	TGTGCCAGCAGGGTCGGGACAGACTACGAGCAGTACTTC	CASRVGTDYEQYF
TRBJ1-1	few	TRBV5-6	NA	TGTGCCAGCAGCATCCCAGGGTATCCTGAAGCTTTCTTT	CASSIPGYPEAFF
TRBJ2-5	few	TRBV20-1	NA	TGCAGTGCGCCGACTGGCGCTGAGACCCAGTACTTC	CSAPTGAETQYF
TRBJ2-1	few	TRBV20-1	TRBD2	TGCAGTGCTACCGGGACTAGCGGGAGCTCCTACAATGAGCAGTTCTTC	CSATGTSGSSYNEQFF
TRBJ2-7	many	TRBV5-1	NA	TGCGCCAGCAGCTTGGGGGACTCGTCCTACGAGCAGTACTTC	CASSLGDSSYEQYF
TRBJ2-3	few	TRBV4-3	NA	TGCGCCAGCAGCCAAACGGGGACAGATACGCAGTATTTT	CASSQTGTDTQYF